Shown below are 17 T cell receptor beta chains from a single sample sequenced in a study of blood T cells in healthy people across ages. Then a second PCR, running about 6 to 12 cycles, was carried out with a sample-barcoded 5' primer and a J-beta primer mix. From the 5' RACE reads, TCRdb called clonotypes with MiXCR, one entry per CDR3 protein. The sample holds 800,000 to 900,000 distinct CDR3 sequences, about 62% seen once. Material for sequencing was blood. Receptor source: a man between 25 and 39 years old in good health.

This clonotype showed up just a few times. The CDR3 region has the DNA TGTGCCAGCAGCCCAACCGGGACTAGCGGGGGTGAGCAGTTCTTC. Its protein product is CASSPTGTSGGEQFF. The chain links TRBV3-1 to TRBJ2-1; 14 bases match TRBD2. The germline V gene encodes CDR1 LGHDT and CDR2 YNNKEL (reference sequence). This CDR3 contains 15 residues. V lost 4 bases to trimming and J lost 9 bases; unmatched junction nucleotides: 5.

The V gene is TRBV4-1, the J gene TRBJ2-1; 12 nucleotides agree with TRBD1. CDR3 length: 15 residues. Germline V lookup: CDR1 MGHRA, CDR2 YSYEKL. Unmatched junction bases numbered 7, after V lost 4 bases and J lost 9 bases. CDR3 residues: CASSRPGQGAIEQFF. CDR3 DNA: TGCGCCAGCAGCCGACCGGGACAGGGGGCAATTGAGCAGTTCTTC.

The chain recombines TRBV2 with TRBJ2-5, with 7 positions matching TRBD1. The J call is doubtful: the DNA matches TRBJ2-7 better. Germline assignment: CDR1 SNHLY and CDR2 FYNNEI. CDR3 length equals 13 residues. For the CDR3, the DNA is TGTGCCAGCAGGAGGGGGCCAACCTACGAGCAGTACTTC. As protein: CASRRGPTYEQYF.

The CDR3 coding sequence is TGTGCCAGCAGTGAATCGGTAGCGAACACCGGGGAGCTGTTTTTT. It is translated as CASSESVANTGELFF. This chain connects TRBV25-1 to TRBJ2-2; D is unresolved. V lost 1 base and J 0 bases, leaving 6 bases between the germline ends. CDR1 is MGHDK, CDR2 SYGVNS, per germline. This CDR3 has 15 amino acids.

The chain carries TRBV10-3 and TRBJ2-4, with D perhaps TRBD1 or TRBD2 (5 bases each). The J call may be mistaken, given a closer DNA end match to TRBJ2-7. The CDR3 totals 13 residues. The germline CDR1 and CDR2 sequences are ENHRY and SYGVKD. CDR3 in amino acids: CAMSRDDHYEQYF. CDR3 DNA: TGTGCCATGTCCCGGGACGATCACTACGAGCAGTACTTC.

This clonotype has a count of ten or more. J is TRBJ2-5 and V is TRBV7-6; a possible D gene is TRBD1 (6 bases). This CDR3 comprises 15 residues. Germline CDR1 is SGHVS and CDR2 is FNYEAQ. V was cut by 1 base and J by 3 bases, with 12 bases left in between. The CDR3 protein is CASSLGVTGKETQYF. The CDR3 bases are TGTGCCAGCAGCTTAGGGGTAACAGGGAAAGAGACCCAGTACTTC.

The V gene is TRBV7-2, the J gene TRBJ2-1; D may be TRBD2 (5 bases). V was trimmed by 5 bases and J by 3 bases, leaving 17 bases between them. This CDR3 has 16 amino acids. The germline gives CDR1 SGHTA, CDR2 FQGNSA. Here the CDR3 reads CASSPRAGIVYNEQFF. DNA of the CDR3: TGTGCCAGCAGCCCCCGTGCCGGGATCGTCTACAATGAGCAGTTCTTC.

This clonotype was seen just once. V gene TRBV20-1 combines with J gene TRBJ2-7; 8 bases match TRBD1. Germline values: CDR1 DFQATT, CDR2 SNEGSKA (reference sequence). V dropped 0 bases and J dropped 2; count of bases not matched to a gene: 3. The CDR3 length is 14 residues. The CDR3 loop is CSARDQGQAYEQYF. The CDR3 bases are TGCAGTGCTAGAGATCAGGGACAGGCCTACGAGCAGTACTTC.

The genes are TRBV24-1 and TRBJ2-5; maybe TRBD1 (6 bases). In germline, CDR1 is KGHDR, CDR2 SFDVKD. Trimming pared 4 bases from V and 4 bases from J, leaving 12 bases between. This CDR3 contains 14 residues. CDR3 nucleotides: TGTGCCACCAGTGACTCGGGCAGGGGAGAGACCCAGTACTTC. Its translation is CATSDSGRGETQYF.

Only a few counts were recorded for this clonotype. J is TRBJ2-1 and V is TRBV5-1; TRBD2 matches 7 bases. This CDR3 has 15 amino acids. Germline V lookup: CDR1 SGHRS, CDR2 YFSETQ. V was clipped by 0 bases and J by 12 bases; unmatched bases: 12. CDR3 in DNA: TGCGCCAGCAGCTTGGACGCCCCGAATTGGGGGGGGCAGTTCTTC. Translating it yields CASSLDAPNWGGQFF.

This chain uses TRBV28 with TRBJ2-5, with 11 bases identical to TRBD1. CDR3 length: 15 amino acids. Trimming took 5 bases from V and 4 from J; bases not matched to a gene: 6. Looked up from germline, CDR1 is MDHEN and CDR2 is SYDVKM. CDR3 DNA sequence: TGTGCCAGCAGTAAAGGACAGGGGGCACGAGAGACCCAGTACTTC. Protein product: CASSKGQGARETQYF. Together with reference TRBV28 and TRBJ2-5, the CDR3 gives the full variable domain: DVKVTQSSRYLVKRTGEKVFLECVQDMDHENMFWYRQDPGLGLRLIYFSYDVKMKEKGDIPEGYSVSREKKERFSLILESASTNQTSMYLCASSKGQGARETQYFGPGTRLLVL.

The chain carries TRBV5-5 and TRBJ2-1; the D gene could be TRBD1 or TRBD2 (5 bases each). Germline values: CDR1 SGHKS, CDR2 YYEKEE (reference sequence). This CDR3 is 15 amino acids long. The V and J ends lost 1 base and 6 bases respectively, with 14 bases between them. For the CDR3, the DNA is TGTGCCAGCAGCTTGTGGGACGGACCCCTCAATGAGCAGTTCTTC. Translation gives CASSLWDGPLNEQFF. The variable domain in full, with the rest retrieved from reference TRBV5-5 and TRBJ2-1, is DAGVTQSPTHLIKTRGQQVTLRCSPISGHKSVSWYQQVLGQGPQFIFQYYEKEERGRGNFPDRFSARQFPNYSSELNVNALLLGDSALYLCASSLWDGPLNEQFFGPGTRLTVL.

The CDR3 coding sequence is TGTGCCAGCAGAGAGGCCGGGACAAATGAGCAGTTCTTC. It encodes CASREAGTNEQFF. The chain uses TRBV6-1 and TRBJ2-1, with D maybe TRBD1 (6 bases). V lost 6 bases and J 7 bases, leaving 13 bases between the germline ends. CDR1 is MNHNS and CDR2 is SASEGT in the germline V gene. This CDR3 has 13 amino acids.

This clonotype was recorded a few times. The chain uses TRBV6-6 and TRBJ2-5; D tentatively reads TRBD1 or TRBD2 (5 bases each). The length of the CDR3 is 16 residues. Germline values: CDR1 MNHNY, CDR2 SVGAGI (reference sequence). Trimming cost V 6 bases and J 0 bases, with 17 bases left between them. CDR3 sequence: CASRRRRDGYQETQYF. In DNA, the CDR3 is TGTGCCAGCAGGCGCCGTAGGGACGGTTACCAAGAGACCCAGTACTTC.

The V gene is TRBV6-2 or TRBV6-3, the J gene TRBJ2-1; D is ambiguous. Germline V gene sequence: CDR1 MNHEY, CDR2 SVGEGT. With 6 bases removed from V and 2 bases from J, the gap between germline ends came to 23 bases. This CDR3 spans 18 amino acids. The CDR3 nucleotides read TGTGCCAGCAGGGACCTTCGGACCTCACCGATAACCTACAATGAGCAGTTCTTC. It translates to CASRDLRTSPITYNEQFF.

The chain has TRBV12-3 or TRBV12-4 and TRBJ2-1, with 7 bases lining up with TRBD2. Unmatched junction bases numbered 5, after V lost 2 bases and J lost 7 bases. The CDR3 loop spans 14 amino acids. This CDR3 is CASSLIVGGNEQFF. The CDR3 region has the DNA TGTGCCAGCAGTTTAATCGTGGGGGGGAATGAGCAGTTCTTC.

This rearrangement joins TRBV7-9 to TRBJ2-1; D remains ambiguous. V was cut by 4 bases and J by 8 bases, with 18 bases left in between. This CDR3 spans 15 amino acids. Germline V gene data show CDR1 as SEHNR and CDR2 as FQNEAQ (reference sequence). This CDR3 is CASSSLAAQAHEQFF. CDR3 in DNA: TGTGCCAGCAGCTCCCTCGCTGCCCAGGCCCATGAGCAGTTCTTC.